Listed below are T cell receptor beta chains from one sample, sequenced in a study of control samples from healthy donors and cancer patients. Here immunoSEQ multiplex PCR was the method, and the copy in TCRdb shows in-frame clones only, minus some. The sample holds roughly 55,000 clones; 92% are singletons and the top ten take roughly 1.6%. Sequencing was done on a sample of PBMCs. These receptor sequences come from a man in his forties with colorectal cancer. Both conserved end residues are part of each CDR3. The order of the fields is D gene, J gene, V gene, CDR3 protein. The D gene is left open where the match is weak.

D gene: -
J gene: TRBJ2-7
V gene: TRBV14
CDR3 protein: CASSQTQGSGEYF

D gene: TRBD1
J gene: TRBJ1-1
V gene: TRBV7-2
CDR3 protein: CASSSSGGNTEAFF

D gene: -
J gene: TRBJ1-5
V gene: TRBV23-1
CDR3 protein: CASSQRRGNQPQHF

D gene: -
J gene: TRBJ2-6
V gene: TRBV27
CDR3 protein: CASSLWRGTGANVLTF

D gene: TRBD1
J gene: TRBJ2-3
V gene: TRBV15
CDR3 protein: CATSRGGTDTDTQYF

D gene: -
J gene: TRBJ1-1
V gene: TRBV2
CDR3 protein: CASREGAEAFF

D gene: TRBD1
J gene: TRBJ2-5
V gene: TRBV9
CDR3 protein: CASSEGTGRETQYF

D gene: -
J gene: TRBJ1-5
V gene: TRBV28
CDR3 protein: CASSQGGSNQPQHF

D gene: TRBD2
J gene: TRBJ2-1
V gene: TRBV6-6
CDR3 protein: CASSYSTSGGASEQFF

D gene: -
J gene: TRBJ2-3
V gene: TRBV3-1/TRBV3-2
CDR3 protein: CASSQRGGEDTQYF